This TCR beta chain was profiled in a study of beta chain features in type 1 diabetes. Study-level points and caveats: Type 1 diabetes patients had TCRB CDR3s that were shorter (moderately but significantly so) in all four CD4+ subsets.

This clone was recorded a few times. The antigen is undetermined. Reverse transcribing all isolated RNA meant expressed TCRB transcripts were sequenced. TCRdb's copy holds only in-frame clones and misses some; the assay was immunoSEQ multiplex PCR. The sample shows 250,000 to 300,000 clones, roughly an eighth of them seen only once. Material: naive CD4+ T cells from blood. The source of this sequence is a young man with type 1 diabetes.

CDR3 loop: CASSYGADQPQHF. CDR3 nucleotides: TGTGCCAGCAGTTACGGGGCGGATCAGCCCCAGCATTTT. The chain has TRBV6-5 and TRBJ1-5; maybe TRBD1 (5 bases). The CDR3 is 13 residues long. From germline, CDR1 is MNHEY and CDR2 SVGAGI. Trimming took off 2 bases at V and 5 bases at J, with 7 bases between the two ends.